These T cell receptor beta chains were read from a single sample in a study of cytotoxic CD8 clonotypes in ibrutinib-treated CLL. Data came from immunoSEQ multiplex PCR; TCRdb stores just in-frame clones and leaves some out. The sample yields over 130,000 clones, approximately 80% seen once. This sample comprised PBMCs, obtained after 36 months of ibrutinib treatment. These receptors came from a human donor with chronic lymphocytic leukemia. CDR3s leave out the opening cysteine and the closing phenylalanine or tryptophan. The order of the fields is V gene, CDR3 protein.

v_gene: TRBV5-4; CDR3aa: ASSLGRSGANVLT
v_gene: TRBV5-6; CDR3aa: ASSNTGGTTLF
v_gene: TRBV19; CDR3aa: ASSMRNTEAF
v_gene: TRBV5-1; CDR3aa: ASSPNTDTQY
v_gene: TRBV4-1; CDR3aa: ASSQPSLAKNIQY
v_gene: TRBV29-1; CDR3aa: SVGQIDSGEQY
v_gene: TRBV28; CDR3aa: ASSFLGPEAF
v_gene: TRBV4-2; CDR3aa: ASSQDPLAFDEQF
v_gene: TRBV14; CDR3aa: ASTLGDTWNTEAF
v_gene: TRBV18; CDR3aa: ASSEVGGAYEQY
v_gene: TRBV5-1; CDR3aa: ASSLSRVSTDTQY
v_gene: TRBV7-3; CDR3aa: ASSLAPGAYNEQF